These T cell receptor beta chains were read from a single sample in a study of T cells in Graves' hyperthyroidism and ophthalmopathy. TCRdb processed the multiplex PCR reads anew with MiXCR; each CDR3 protein has one entry. The sample includes hundreds of thousands of distinct CDR3 sequences, 20% to 25% of them seen just once. Material for sequencing was blood. The receptor source for this set is a woman between 70 and 85 years old with Graves' ophthalmopathy. The CDR3 runs from the conserved cysteine through the conserved F or W. D genes are given only for firm matches. Clone size, where shown, is once, few, many, or a class for clones that have expanded.

D gene: TRBD1
J gene: TRBJ1-2
clone size: few
V gene: TRBV5-1
CDR3 protein: CASSLAGTGFYGYTF
CDR3 DNA: TGCGCCAGCAGCTTGGCCGGGACAGGGTTCTACGGCTACACCTTC

D gene: -
J gene: TRBJ1-1
clone size: many
V gene: TRBV2
CDR3 protein: CASSAFTEAFF
CDR3 DNA: TGTGCCAGCAGTGCTTTCACTGAAGCTTTCTTT

D gene: TRBD1
J gene: TRBJ1-1
clone size: -
V gene: TRBV27
CDR3 protein: CASRHGQGALKAEAFF
CDR3 DNA: TGTGCCAGCAGACATGGACAGGGGGCTTTGAAGGCTGAAGCTTTCTTT

D gene: -
J gene: TRBJ2-1
clone size: many
V gene: TRBV6-1
CDR3 protein: CASSSNPGISSYNEQFF
CDR3 DNA: TGTGCCAGCAGTTCTAACCCGGGGATAAGCTCCTACAATGAGCAGTTCTTC

D gene: -
J gene: TRBJ2-6
clone size: -
V gene: TRBV18
CDR3 protein: CASSPLGSGANVLTF
CDR3 DNA: TGTGCCAGCTCACCACTGGGCTCTGGGGCCAACGTCCTGACTTTC

D gene: TRBD2
J gene: TRBJ2-1
clone size: -
V gene: TRBV5-4
CDR3 protein: CASSLTAGAGNEQFF
CDR3 DNA: TGTGCCAGCAGCTTGACAGCGGGAGCGGGAAATGAGCAGTTCTTC

D gene: TRBD2
J gene: TRBJ2-5
clone size: many
V gene: TRBV20-1
CDR3 protein: CSATLPGLARGYQETQYF
CDR3 DNA: TGCAGTGCTACGCTCCCGGGACTAGCCCGGGGGTACCAAGAGACCCAGTACTTC

D gene: TRBD1
J gene: TRBJ1-2
clone size: many
V gene: TRBV28
CDR3 protein: CASKSGTAYGYTF
CDR3 DNA: TGTGCCAGCAAATCCGGGACAGCCTATGGCTACACCTTC

D gene: -
J gene: TRBJ2-1
clone size: few
V gene: TRBV6-1
CDR3 protein: CASSESVVSSLGGYNEQFF
CDR3 DNA: TGTGCCAGCAGTGAATCGGTGGTTTCCTCCTTAGGTGGATACAATGAGCAGTTCTTC

D gene: -
J gene: TRBJ1-2
clone size: many
V gene: TRBV28
CDR3 protein: CASSFGRGYTF
CDR3 DNA: TGTGCCAGCAGTTTCGGACGCGGCTACACCTTC

D gene: TRBD1
J gene: TRBJ2-2
clone size: few
V gene: TRBV29-1
CDR3 protein: CSVGRGHGELFF
CDR3 DNA: TGCAGCGTTGGCAGGGGGCACGGGGAGCTGTTTTTT

D gene: -
J gene: TRBJ2-5
clone size: -
V gene: TRBV3-1
CDR3 protein: CASSHNLQGPETQYF
CDR3 DNA: TGTGCCAGCAGCCACAACCTTCAGGGTCCCGAGACCCAGTACTTC

D gene: -
J gene: TRBJ1-2
clone size: few
V gene: TRBV9
CDR3 protein: CASSVPNYGYTF
CDR3 DNA: TGTGCCAGCAGCGTGCCAAACTATGGCTACACCTTC

D gene: -
J gene: TRBJ2-1
clone size: -
V gene: TRBV30
CDR3 protein: CAWRSRDRLVSYNEQFF
CDR3 DNA: TGTGCCTGGAGGTCGCGAGACAGGTTGGTTTCCTACAATGAGCAGTTCTTC

D gene: TRBD2
J gene: TRBJ2-7
clone size: -
V gene: TRBV20-1
CDR3 protein: CSASPLAGLYEQYF
CDR3 DNA: TGCAGTGCTAGTCCCCTAGCGGGACTATACGAGCAGTACTTC

D gene: -
J gene: TRBJ2-2
clone size: -
V gene: TRBV9
CDR3 protein: CASSARTGGGSGELFF
CDR3 DNA: TGTGCCAGCAGCGCAAGGACTGGAGGGGGTTCCGGGGAGCTGTTTTTT

D gene: TRBD1
J gene: TRBJ2-7
clone size: few
V gene: TRBV6-1
CDR3 protein: CASRASGTGVGAYEQYF
CDR3 DNA: TGTGCCAGCAGGGCCTCCGGGACAGGGGTAGGTGCCTACGAGCAGTACTTC

D gene: TRBD2
J gene: TRBJ2-1
clone size: -
V gene: TRBV5-1
CDR3 protein: CASSSTAGDYNEQFF
CDR3 DNA: TGCGCCAGCAGCTCAACAGCGGGAGACTACAATGAGCAGTTCTTC

D gene: TRBD2
J gene: TRBJ2-1
clone size: many
V gene: TRBV7-3
CDR3 protein: CASSSSGGANEQFF
CDR3 DNA: TGTGCCAGCAGCTCCTCCGGGGGGGCCAATGAGCAGTTCTTC

D gene: -
J gene: TRBJ2-3
clone size: -
V gene: TRBV20-1
CDR3 protein: CSASAGAAGWGTDTQYF
CDR3 DNA: TGCAGTGCTAGTGCAGGGGCTGCGGGCTGGGGCACAGATACGCAGTATTTT

D gene: -
J gene: TRBJ1-5
clone size: -
V gene: TRBV15
CDR3 protein: CATSRTRTPYQPQHF
CDR3 DNA: TGTGCCACCAGCAGAACCCGGACACCATATCAGCCCCAGCATTTT

D gene: TRBD2
J gene: TRBJ2-7
clone size: -
V gene: TRBV10-3
CDR3 protein: CAISESGGRGGQYF
CDR3 DNA: TGTGCCATCAGTGAGTCGGGCGGGAGAGGCGGGCAGTACTTC

D gene: -
J gene: TRBJ2-5
clone size: -
V gene: TRBV5-6
CDR3 protein: CASSRPTQETQYF
CDR3 DNA: TGTGCCAGCAGCCGTCCAACACAAGAGACCCAGTACTTC

D gene: -
J gene: TRBJ2-7
clone size: many
V gene: TRBV6-1
CDR3 protein: CASGWLAYEQYF
CDR3 DNA: TGTGCCAGCGGCTGGCTCGCCTACGAGCAGTACTTC

D gene: -
J gene: TRBJ1-5
clone size: few
V gene: TRBV20-1
CDR3 protein: CSARVGGAGNQPQHF
CDR3 DNA: TGCAGTGCTAGAGTGGGGGGCGCGGGCAATCAGCCCCAGCATTTT

D gene: TRBD1
J gene: TRBJ2-7
clone size: -
V gene: TRBV6-2/TRBV6-3
CDR3 protein: CASRPGTGAKEQYF
CDR3 DNA: TGTGCCAGCAGACCCGGGACAGGGGCTAAGGAGCAGTACTTC

D gene: TRBD2
J gene: TRBJ2-5
clone size: few
V gene: TRBV6-1
CDR3 protein: CASSGPGLASRTQYF
CDR3 DNA: TGTGCCAGCAGTGGACCGGGACTAGCATCGAGGACCCAGTACTTC

D gene: -
J gene: TRBJ1-1
clone size: few
V gene: TRBV5-1
CDR3 protein: CASSSSTVNTEAFF
CDR3 DNA: TGCGCCAGCAGCTCATCGACAGTAAACACTGAAGCTTTCTTT

D gene: TRBD1
J gene: TRBJ1-2
clone size: few
V gene: TRBV24-1
CDR3 protein: CATSARDRYYGYTF
CDR3 DNA: TGTGCCACCAGTGCCCGGGACAGGTACTATGGCTACACCTTC

D gene: TRBD1
J gene: TRBJ1-2
clone size: -
V gene: TRBV18
CDR3 protein: CASSSTGAFNYGYTF
CDR3 DNA: TGTGCCAGCTCATCGACAGGGGCTTTTAACTATGGCTACACCTTC

D gene: -
J gene: TRBJ2-3
clone size: -
V gene: TRBV18
CDR3 protein: CASSRMGLGNTDTQYF
CDR3 DNA: TGTGCCAGCTCACGAATGGGCTTGGGGAACACAGATACGCAGTATTTT

D gene: -
J gene: TRBJ2-3
clone size: many
V gene: TRBV20-1
CDR3 protein: CSASSSLDTQYF
CDR3 DNA: TGCAGTGCTAGTTCTAGCCTCGATACGCAGTATTTT

D gene: -
J gene: TRBJ2-3
clone size: few
V gene: TRBV11-3
CDR3 protein: CASSLGQGNTDTQYF
CDR3 DNA: TGTGCCAGCAGCTTAGGCCAGGGTAACACAGATACGCAGTATTTT

D gene: TRBD1
J gene: TRBJ2-7
clone size: -
V gene: TRBV3-1
CDR3 protein: CASSSGQGGYEQYF
CDR3 DNA: TGTGCCAGCAGCTCGGGACAGGGGGGCTACGAGCAGTACTTC

D gene: -
J gene: TRBJ1-1
clone size: many
V gene: TRBV12-3/TRBV12-4
CDR3 protein: CASSSNGGGLAFF
CDR3 DNA: TGTGCCAGCAGTTCCAACGGGGGGGGGCTGGCTTTCTTT

D gene: TRBD2
J gene: TRBJ2-3
clone size: once
V gene: TRBV19
CDR3 protein: CASSIVWREKADTQYF
CDR3 DNA: TGTGCCAGTAGTATAGTATGGCGGGAGAAAGCAGATACGCAGTATTTT

D gene: -
J gene: TRBJ1-2
clone size: -
V gene: TRBV18
CDR3 protein: CASSPLIEGSGYTF
CDR3 DNA: TGTGCCAGCTCACCACTTATTGAGGGGTCTGGCTACACCTTC

D gene: -
J gene: TRBJ2-7
clone size: -
V gene: TRBV28
CDR3 protein: CASSSPFRRGRYEQYF
CDR3 DNA: TGTGCCAGCAGTTCCCCTTTTCGGAGGGGGCGGTACGAGCAGTACTTC

D gene: -
J gene: TRBJ2-1
clone size: -
V gene: TRBV19
CDR3 protein: CASSRIGTKSHNEQFF
CDR3 DNA: TGTGCCAGTAGTAGGATCGGGACAAAAAGCCACAATGAGCAGTTCTTC

D gene: -
J gene: TRBJ2-2
clone size: few
V gene: TRBV10-3
CDR3 protein: CAIPRGSNTGELFF
CDR3 DNA: TGTGCCATCCCCCGAGGTAGTAACACCGGGGAGCTGTTTTTT

D gene: TRBD1
J gene: TRBJ1-2
clone size: once
V gene: TRBV6-9
CDR3 protein: CASSGQLGDRGHLNYGYTF
CDR3 DNA: TGCGCCAGCAGTGGGCAGCTTGGGGACAGGGGGCATCTAAACTATGGCTACACCTTC

D gene: -
J gene: TRBJ2-1
clone size: -
V gene: TRBV6-1
CDR3 protein: CASSSPGLPTRSEQFF
CDR3 DNA: TGTGCCAGCAGTTCACCCGGACTACCAACACGGAGTGAGCAGTTCTTC

D gene: TRBD2
J gene: TRBJ2-1
clone size: -
V gene: TRBV5-4
CDR3 protein: CASSTSGRTYNEQFF
CDR3 DNA: TGTGCCAGCAGTACTAGCGGGAGAACCTACAATGAGCAGTTCTTC

D gene: -
J gene: TRBJ1-2
clone size: few
V gene: TRBV3-1
CDR3 protein: CASSQDPGRDNTF
CDR3 DNA: TGTGCCAGCAGCCAAGATCCCGGAAGGGATAACACCTTC

D gene: -
J gene: TRBJ1-2
clone size: many
V gene: TRBV20-1
CDR3 protein: CSARSPGAGDYGYTF
CDR3 DNA: TGCAGTGCTAGATCTCCCGGGGCAGGTGACTATGGCTACACCTTC

D gene: -
J gene: TRBJ2-3
clone size: few
V gene: TRBV30
CDR3 protein: CAWKTGTDTQYF
CDR3 DNA: TGTGCCTGGAAAACTGGCACAGATACGCAGTATTTT

D gene: -
J gene: TRBJ1-1
clone size: -
V gene: TRBV5-1
CDR3 protein: CASSVRGALGEAFF
CDR3 DNA: TGCGCCAGCAGCGTAAGGGGGGCCCTGGGCGAAGCTTTCTTT

D gene: TRBD2
J gene: TRBJ2-7
clone size: -
V gene: TRBV7-8
CDR3 protein: CASSLARGLAGDDVQYF
CDR3 DNA: TGTGCCAGCAGCTTAGCGAGGGGACTAGCGGGAGACGACGTGCAGTACTTC

D gene: TRBD1
J gene: TRBJ2-4
clone size: few
V gene: TRBV5-1
CDR3 protein: CASSLGGTDLAKNIQYF
CDR3 DNA: TGCGCCAGCAGCTTGGGGGGGACAGACCTAGCCAAAAACATTCAGTACTTC

D gene: TRBD1
J gene: TRBJ2-7
clone size: -
V gene: TRBV2
CDR3 protein: CASSPQTGQGYEQYF
CDR3 DNA: TGTGCCAGCTCACCACAAACGGGACAGGGGTACGAGCAGTACTTC

D gene: -
J gene: TRBJ1-5
clone size: many
V gene: TRBV7-2
CDR3 protein: CASSLKGDQPQHF
CDR3 DNA: TGTGCCAGCAGCTTAAAAGGGGATCAGCCCCAGCATTTT

D gene: -
J gene: TRBJ1-1
clone size: many
V gene: TRBV12-3/TRBV12-4
CDR3 protein: CASSFSMNTEAFF
CDR3 DNA: TGTGCCAGCAGTTTCTCCATGAACACTGAAGCTTTCTTT

D gene: TRBD1
J gene: TRBJ2-7
clone size: many
V gene: TRBV11-2
CDR3 protein: CASSLGTGGYEQYF
CDR3 DNA: TGTGCCAGCAGCTTGGGGACAGGGGGTTACGAGCAGTACTTC

D gene: -
J gene: TRBJ2-5
clone size: few
V gene: TRBV5-5
CDR3 protein: CASCTIGGGQETQYF
CDR3 DNA: TGTGCCAGCTGCACCATCGGTGGCGGCCAAGAGACCCAGTACTTC

D gene: -
J gene: TRBJ2-2
clone size: -
V gene: TRBV7-2
CDR3 protein: CASSLRGVNTGELFF
CDR3 DNA: TGTGCCAGCAGCTTAAGGGGGGTGAACACCGGGGAGCTGTTTTTT

D gene: TRBD1
J gene: TRBJ2-7
clone size: few
V gene: TRBV30
CDR3 protein: CAWRRWDRELDEQYF
CDR3 DNA: TGTGCCTGGAGGCGTTGGGACAGAGAATTGGACGAGCAGTACTTC